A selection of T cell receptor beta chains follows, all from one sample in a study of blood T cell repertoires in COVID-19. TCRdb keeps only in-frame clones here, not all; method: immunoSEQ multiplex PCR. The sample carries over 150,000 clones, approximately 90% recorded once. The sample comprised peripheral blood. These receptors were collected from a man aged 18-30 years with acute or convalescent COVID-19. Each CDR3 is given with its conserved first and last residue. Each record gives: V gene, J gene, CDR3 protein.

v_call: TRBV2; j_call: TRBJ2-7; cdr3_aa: CASSVRDYSYEQYF
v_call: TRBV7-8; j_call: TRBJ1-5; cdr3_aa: CASSSGGASQPQHF
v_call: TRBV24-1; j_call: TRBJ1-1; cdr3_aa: CATMKPGTDEAFF
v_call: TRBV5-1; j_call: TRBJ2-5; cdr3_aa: CASSLLAGNIGETQYF
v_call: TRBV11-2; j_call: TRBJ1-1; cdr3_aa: CASSLGGRAFF
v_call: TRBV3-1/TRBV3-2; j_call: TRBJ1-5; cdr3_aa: CASSQEGGIQPQHF
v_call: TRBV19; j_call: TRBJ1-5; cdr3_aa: CASRWTETSNQPQHF
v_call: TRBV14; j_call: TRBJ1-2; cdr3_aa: CASSQDRGTTGVVAF
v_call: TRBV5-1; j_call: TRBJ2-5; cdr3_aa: CASSLGSGTGDQETQYF
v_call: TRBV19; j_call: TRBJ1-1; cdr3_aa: CASRNAGVGTEAFF
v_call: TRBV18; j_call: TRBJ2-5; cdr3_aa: CASSPGLAGEETQYF
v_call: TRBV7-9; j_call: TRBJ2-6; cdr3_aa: CASSLALGGANVLTF
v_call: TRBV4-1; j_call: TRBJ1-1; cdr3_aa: CASSQGVPLSDTEAFF
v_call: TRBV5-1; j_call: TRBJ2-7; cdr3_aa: CASSSTTSGRATHYEQYF
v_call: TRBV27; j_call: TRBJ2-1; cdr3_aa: CASSSAGGNEQFF
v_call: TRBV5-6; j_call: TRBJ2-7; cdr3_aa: CASSETGQSYEQYF
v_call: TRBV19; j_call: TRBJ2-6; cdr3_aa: CASGRGGHNSGANVLTF
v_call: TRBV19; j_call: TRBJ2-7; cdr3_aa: CASSIRTGSSYEQYF
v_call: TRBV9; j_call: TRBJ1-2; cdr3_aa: CASSELLPRGSYGYTF
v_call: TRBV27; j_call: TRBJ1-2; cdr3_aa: CASRLPGSYGYTF
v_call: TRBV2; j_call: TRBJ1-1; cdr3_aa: CASSGGAPQNTEAFF
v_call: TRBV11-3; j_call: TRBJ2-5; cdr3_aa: CASSGAGEETQYF
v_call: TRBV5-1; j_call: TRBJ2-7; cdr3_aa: CASSLEGAQRYEQYF
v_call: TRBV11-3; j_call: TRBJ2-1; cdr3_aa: CASSLEQGAPYNEQFF
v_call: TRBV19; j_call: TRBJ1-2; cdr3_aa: CASSIGHRSVDGYTF
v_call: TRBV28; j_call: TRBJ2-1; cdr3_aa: CASSPFQGPNSYNEQFF
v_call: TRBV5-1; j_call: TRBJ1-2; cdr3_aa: CASSVGRSYGYTF
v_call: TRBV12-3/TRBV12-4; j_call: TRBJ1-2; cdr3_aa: CASSPTGNYGYTF
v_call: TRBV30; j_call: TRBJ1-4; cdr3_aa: CAWSTPQGANEKLFF
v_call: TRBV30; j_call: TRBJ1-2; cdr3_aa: CAWSGTGGHTNYGYTF
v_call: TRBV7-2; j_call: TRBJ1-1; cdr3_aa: CASSLNSRAFF
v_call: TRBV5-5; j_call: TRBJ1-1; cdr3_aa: CASSLATGIRAEAFF
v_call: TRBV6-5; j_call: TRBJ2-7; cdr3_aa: CASRIRTEDREQYF
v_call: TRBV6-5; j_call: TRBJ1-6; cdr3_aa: CASSYRGNSPLHF
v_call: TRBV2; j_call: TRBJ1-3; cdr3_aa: CASSDGQGPFSGNTIYF
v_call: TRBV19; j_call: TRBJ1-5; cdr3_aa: CASSTGPNQPQHF
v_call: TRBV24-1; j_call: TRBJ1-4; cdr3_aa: CATSEARGPDEKLFF
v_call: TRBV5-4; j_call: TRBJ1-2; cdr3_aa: CASSGGQDGYTF
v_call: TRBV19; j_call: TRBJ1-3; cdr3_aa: CASSPNLSGNTIYF
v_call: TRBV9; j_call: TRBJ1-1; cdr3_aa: CASSTDGGRPNTEAFF
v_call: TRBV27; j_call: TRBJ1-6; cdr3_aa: CASSLLQYNSPLHF
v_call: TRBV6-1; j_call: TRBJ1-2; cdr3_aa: CASRESYGTSANYGYTF
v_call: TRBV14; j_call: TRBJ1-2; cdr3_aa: CASSQGTGAGYTF
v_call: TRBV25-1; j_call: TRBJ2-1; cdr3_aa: CASSETTPGTGDNEQFF
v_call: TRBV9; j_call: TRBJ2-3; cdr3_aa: CASSVFLADPTDTQYF
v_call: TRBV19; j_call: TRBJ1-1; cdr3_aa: CASSPYLVANTEAFF